A single sample is the source of the 22 T cell receptor beta chains below, sequenced in a study of vaccination effects on CD4 cells after COVID-19. Antigens for these TCRs are unknown. After expansion with viral peptide pools in the ViraFEST assay, antigen-specific CD4+ T cells were sequenced. Culture lasted under 13 days before CD4+ T cell isolation. As their vaccination, participants received two doses of either BNT162b2 or mRNA-1273. Generated by immunoSEQ multiplex PCR, the TCRdb table keeps only in-frame clones and is missing some. The table has tens of thousands of clones, around 74% seen once. The sequencing used CD4+ T cells from PBMCs cultured with HCoV-229E spike peptides, collected after COVID-19 vaccination. The receptors originated from a human donor who received a COVID-19 vaccine.

This sequence joins TRBV27 and TRBJ1-2; D remains unclear. Trimming stripped 5 bases from V and 8 bases from J, with 18 bases between. The CDR3 runs 14 residues. Looked up from germline, CDR1 is MNHEY and CDR2 is SMNVEV (reference sequence). In DNA, the CDR3 is TGTGCCAGCAGTCTCTCCGGCTCCGGGTACGGCTACACCTTC. Amino acid sequence: CASSLSGSGYGYTF.

The chain uses TRBV18 and TRBJ2-3, with D unclear. Trimming cost V 3 bases and J 2 bases, with 3 bases left between them. This CDR3 comprises 12 residues. CDR1 is KGHSH, CDR2 LQKENI, per germline. The CDR3 sequence is CASSPNTDTQYF. In DNA, the CDR3 is TGTGCCAGCTCACCGAACACAGATACGCAGTATTTT.

This chain joins TRBV19 and TRBJ1-5, with 8 bases aligning to TRBD1. The trim removed 4 bases at V and 7 bases at J, leaving 6 bases unmatched. This CDR3 has 14 residues. The germline gives CDR1 LNHDA, CDR2 SQIVND (reference sequence). This CDR3 reads CASSNSRGQQPQHF. CDR3 nucleotides: TGTGCCAGTAGTAATTCCAGGGGGCAACAGCCCCAGCATTTT.

The V gene is TRBV19, the J gene TRBJ2-1; tentatively, D is TRBD2 (6 bases). Germline CDR1 and CDR2: LNHDA and SQIVND (reference sequence). The V gene lost 5 bases and the J gene lost 7 bases, with 15 bases spanning the gap. The CDR3 spans 14 residues. CDR3 amino acids: CASSVDGGYNEQFF. For the CDR3, the DNA is TGTGCCAGTAGTGTGGACGGAGGGTATAATGAGCAGTTCTTC.

This sequence joins TRBV24-1 and TRBJ2-2, with D perhaps TRBD2 (6 bases). Germline CDR1 reads KGHDR; CDR2 reads SFDVKD. V lost 2 bases and J 0 bases, leaving 12 bases between the germline ends. CDR3 length equals 17 residues. CDR3: CATSDSTGGPNTGELFF. Here the CDR3 DNA reads TGTGCCACCAGTGATTCTACCGGGGGTCCGAACACCGGGGAGCTGTTTTTT.

The CDR3 loop is CASRRDNNYEQYV. The CDR3 DNA reads TGTGCCAGCAGGCGGGACAACAATTACGAGCAGTACGTC. V and J are TRBV2 and TRBJ2-7, with D perhaps given as TRBD1 or TRBD2 (6 bases each). Germline CDR1 SNHLY, CDR2 FYNNEI. CDR3 length: 13 amino acids. The germline V and J ends were trimmed by 6 bases and 4 bases, with 13 bases remaining between them.

This chain links TRBV4-3 with TRBJ1-6; 8 bases match TRBD1. The V segment lost 4 bases and the J segment 6 bases; nucleotides outside the gene matches: 8. The CDR3 is 16 amino acids. CDR1 LGHNA and CDR2 YSLEER come from the germline V gene. The CDR3 DNA sequence: TGCGCCAGCAGCCGCGAAGACAGGGGTGGTAATTCACCCCTCCACTTT. Translated, it gives CASSREDRGGNSPLHF.

The J gene is TRBJ1-5, the V gene TRBV27, with a weak D call TRBD1 (5 bases). The V end was cut by 2 bases, the J end by 1 base, with 15 bases between. Germline CDR1 and CDR2: MNHEY and SMNVEV (reference sequence). The CDR3 is made up of 17 amino acids. The chain's CDR3 is CASSLRRDFLSNQPQHF. The CDR3 coding sequence is TGTGCCAGCAGTTTAAGGCGGGACTTCCTCAGCAATCAGCCCCAGCATTTT.

The rearrangement joins TRBV28 to TRBJ2-7; the D is unclear. The CDR3 runs to 13 residues. From germline, CDR1 is MDHEN and CDR2 SYDVKM. V was pared by 5 bases and J by 6 bases, with 14 bases between. The CDR3 here is CASSPTYSSEQYV. The CDR3 nucleotides read TGTGCCAGCAGTCCCACTTATTCGAGCGAGCAGTACGTC.

The V gene is TRBV18, the J gene TRBJ2-7, with a possible D match to TRBD1 (6 bases). The V gene's germline CDR1 is KGHSH and CDR2 LQKENI. CDR3 length: 12 residues. V lost 5 bases to trimming and J lost 4 bases, with 9 bases between them. The CDR3 DNA reads as TGTGCCAGCTCAACACAGGGTTACGAGCAGTACGTC. Its translation is CASSTQGYEQYV.

The sample holds one count of this clone. DNA of the CDR3: TGTGCCAGCTCACCACGCACAATGGGATCCGGAAACACCATATATTTT. Protein: CASSPRTMGSGNTIYF. V gene TRBV18 combines with J gene TRBJ1-3; D not certain. With 1 base removed from V and 4 bases from J, the gap between germline ends came to 14 bases. Germline V gives CDR1 KGHSH, CDR2 LQKENI. The CDR3 is 16 amino acids.

Details on this clone: At one end the junction does not follow the germline gene, possibly because of a read error. CDR3 bases: TGTGCCAGCAGCTTAGTACGCGGACAGGGGTTAGACGCCTTC. Protein sequence: CASSLVRGQGLDAF. The rearrangement links TRBV7-2 to TRBJ1-2; TRBD1 matches at 9 bases. This CDR3 is 14 amino acids long. CDR1 and CDR2 (germline): SGHTA, FQGNSA.

The V gene is TRBV5-6, the J gene TRBJ1-1, with 9 positions matching TRBD1. The CDR3 has 16 residues. The V gene end was trimmed by 2 bases and the J gene end by 2 bases; junction bases not matched to a gene: 7. Germline lookup yields CDR1 SGHDT and CDR2 YYEEEE. CDR3 coding DNA: TGTGCCAGCAGCTTACAGGGGGCTCGGGTCAACACTGAAGCTTTCTTT. It specifies CASSLQGARVNTEAFF.

The V and J genes are TRBV7-2 and TRBJ1-4, with D perhaps TRBD1 (5 bases). Looked up from germline, CDR1 is SGHTA and CDR2 is FQGNSA. The CDR3 spans 13 residues. V was clipped by 5 bases and J by 7 bases, with 11 bases between them. The CDR3 loop is CASSPGLSEKLFF. CDR3 nucleotides: TGTGCCAGCAGCCCGGGACTCTCTGAAAAACTGTTTTTT. Supplemented by reference TRBV7-2 and TRBJ1-4, the full variable domain reads GAGVSQSPSNKVTEKGKDVELRCDPISGHTALYWYRQSLGQGLEFLIYFQGNSAPDKSGLPSDRFSAERTGGSVSTLTIQRTQQEDSAVYLCASSPGLSEKLFFGSGTQLSVL.

This clone showed up just a few times. The chain combines TRBV5-4 with TRBJ2-1; 12 bases line up with TRBD1. This CDR3 is built from 16 residues. After removal of 4 bases from V and 6 bases from J, the junction contained 8 bases not matched to a gene. Per germline, CDR1 SGHNT and CDR2 YYREEE (reference sequence). CDR3: CASSRPGQGARNEQFF. The CDR3, as DNA: TGTGCCAGCAGCAGACCGGGACAGGGGGCGCGCAATGAGCAGTTCTTC.

This clone was found a few times. The chain links TRBV29-1 to TRBJ2-3; D is undetermined. The CDR3 sequence is 12 residues long. With 8 bases removed from V and 1 base from J, the gap between germline ends came to 10 bases. Looked up from germline, CDR1 is SQVTM and CDR2 is ANQGSEA. CDR3 nucleotides: TGCAGCTCGAGGTGGGGCACAGATACGCAGTATTTT. This codes for CSSRWGTDTQYF.

The chain carries TRBV2 and TRBJ1-2; TRBD1 aligns across 11 bases. The germline CDR1 and CDR2 sequences are SNHLY and FYNNEI. Losses at the gene ends were 5 bases for V and 3 bases for J; bases not matched to a gene: 5. CDR3 length: 15 amino acids. The CDR3 DNA follows: TGTGCCAGCAGTAAGGACAGGGGGCCTTACTATGGCTACACCTTC. The encoded protein is CASSKDRGPYYGYTF.

The V call is TRBV7-6, the J call TRBJ2-5; 7 bases agree with TRBD1. The CDR3 runs 15 residues. Germline V lookup: CDR1 SGHVS, CDR2 FNYEAQ. The ends lost 5 bases at V and 5 bases at J; junction bases unmatched: 11. DNA for the CDR3: TGTGCCAGCAGCGCCCGACAGGGATCGGTGGAGACCCAGTACTTC. This sequence encodes CASSARQGSVETQYF.

The V call is TRBV6-6, the J call TRBJ1-5; unclear D gene. V lost 7 bases and J 3 bases, leaving 10 bases between the germline ends. The germline V gene encodes CDR1 MNHNY and CDR2 SVGAGI (reference sequence). The CDR3 length is 13 residues. As DNA, the CDR3 is TGTGCCAGCACCTTACGGTTCAATCAGCCCCAGCATTTT. Residues: CASTLRFNQPQHF.

V and J are TRBV6-2 or TRBV6-3 and TRBJ1-5; D gene unclear. Deletions cut 2 bases from V and 4 bases from J, with 12 bases between. The germline gives CDR1 MNHEY, CDR2 SVGEGT. The CDR3 is 15 residues long. The CDR3 DNA sequence: TGTGCCAGCAGTTACCACGGAGTACTTAATCAGCCCCAGCATTTT. Its translation is CASSYHGVLNQPQHF.

This chain uses TRBV5-6 with TRBJ2-5; TRBD1 or TRBD2 may be the D gene (5 bases each). Germline CDR1 SGHDT, CDR2 YYEEEE. V lost 3 bases and J 2 bases, leaving 14 bases between the germline ends. The CDR3 has 15 residues. The CDR3 nucleotides read TGTGCCAGCAGCTCGAACCAGGGAGCTCAAGAGACCCAGTACTTC. Translating it yields CASSSNQGAQETQYF.

The chain combines TRBV11-3 with TRBJ2-7; 10 bases map to TRBD1. The CDR3 spans 16 residues. Per germline, CDR1 SGHNT and CDR2 YENEEA. The ends lost 3 bases at V and 1 base at J; junction bases unmatched: 6. The CDR3 region has the DNA TGTGCCAGCAGCTTGGACAGGACAGGGGGTTCCTACGAGCAGTACGTC. Its translation is CASSLDRTGGSYEQYV.